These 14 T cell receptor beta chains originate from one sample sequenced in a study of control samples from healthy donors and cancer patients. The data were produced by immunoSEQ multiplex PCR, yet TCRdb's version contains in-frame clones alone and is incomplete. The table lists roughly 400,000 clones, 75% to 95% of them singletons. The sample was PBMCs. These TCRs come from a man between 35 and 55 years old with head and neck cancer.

This chain's CDR3 is CASRKGGSTEAFF. The CDR3 nucleotides read TGTGCCAGCAGGAAGGGGGGGAGTACTGAAGCTTTCTTT. The V call is TRBV12-3 or TRBV12-4, the J call TRBJ1-1; TRBD1 might be the D (6 bases). The CDR3 spans 13 residues. Trimming cost V 6 bases and J 5 bases, with 13 bases left between them.

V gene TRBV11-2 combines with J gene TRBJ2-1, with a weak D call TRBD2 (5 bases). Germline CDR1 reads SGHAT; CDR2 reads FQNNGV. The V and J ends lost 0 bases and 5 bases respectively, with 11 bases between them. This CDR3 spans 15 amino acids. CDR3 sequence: CASSLEAGTHNEQFF. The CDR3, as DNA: TGTGCCAGCAGCTTAGAGGCGGGTACACACAATGAGCAGTTCTTC.

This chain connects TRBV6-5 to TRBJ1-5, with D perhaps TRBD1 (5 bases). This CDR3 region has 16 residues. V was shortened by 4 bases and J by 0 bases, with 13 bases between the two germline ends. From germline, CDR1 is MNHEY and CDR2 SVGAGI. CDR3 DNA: TGTGCCAGCAGTTCTCTGGGGACTTATAGCAATCAGCCCCAGCATTTT. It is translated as CASSSLGTYSNQPQHF.

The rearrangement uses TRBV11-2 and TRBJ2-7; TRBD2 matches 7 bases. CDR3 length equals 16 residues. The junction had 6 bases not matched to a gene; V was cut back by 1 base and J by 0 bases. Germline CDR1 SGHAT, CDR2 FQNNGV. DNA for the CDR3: TGTGCCAGCAGCTTAGCCCCCGGGGGGAGCTCCTACGAGCAGTACTTC. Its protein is CASSLAPGGSSYEQYF. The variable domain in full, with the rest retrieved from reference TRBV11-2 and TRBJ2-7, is EAGVAQSPRYKIIEKRQSVAFWCNPISGHATLYWYQQILGQGPKLLIQFQNNGVVDDSQLPKDRFSAERLKGVDSTLKIQPAKLEDSAVYLCASSLAPGGSSYEQYFGPGTRLTVT.

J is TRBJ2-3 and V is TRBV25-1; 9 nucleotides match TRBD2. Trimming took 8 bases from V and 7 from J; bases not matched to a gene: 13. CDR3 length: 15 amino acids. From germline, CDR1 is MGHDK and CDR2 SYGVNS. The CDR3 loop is CASSPAIAGANTQYF. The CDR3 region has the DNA TGTGCCAGCTCCCCGGCAATAGCGGGAGCCAATACGCAGTATTTT. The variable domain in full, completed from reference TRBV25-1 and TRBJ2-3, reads EADIYQTPRYLVIGTGKKITLECSQTMGHDKMYWYQQDPGMELHLIHYSYGVNSTEKGDLSSESTVSRIRTEHFPLTLESARPSHTSQYLCASSPAIAGANTQYFGPGTRLTVL.

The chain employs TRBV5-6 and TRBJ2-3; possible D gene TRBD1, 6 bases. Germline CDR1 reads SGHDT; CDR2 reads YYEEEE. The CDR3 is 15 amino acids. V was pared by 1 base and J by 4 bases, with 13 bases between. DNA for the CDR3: TGTGCCAGCAGCTTGATCCCTGCAGGGGCAGATACGCAGTATTTT. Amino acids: CASSLIPAGADTQYF.

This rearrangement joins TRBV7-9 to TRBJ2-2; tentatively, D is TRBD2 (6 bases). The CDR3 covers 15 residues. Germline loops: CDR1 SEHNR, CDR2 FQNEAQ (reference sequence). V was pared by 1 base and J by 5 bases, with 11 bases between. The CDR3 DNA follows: TGTGCCAGCAGCTTAGAACTGGGGGGTACCGGGGAGCTGTTTTTT. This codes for CASSLELGGTGELFF.

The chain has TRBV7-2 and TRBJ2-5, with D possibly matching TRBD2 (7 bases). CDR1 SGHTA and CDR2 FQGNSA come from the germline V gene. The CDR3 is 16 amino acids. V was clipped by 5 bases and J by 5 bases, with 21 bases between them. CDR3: CASSPRGPYGAETQYF. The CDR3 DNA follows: TGTGCCAGCAGCCCGCGGGGGCCCTATGGGGCGGAGACCCAGTACTTC. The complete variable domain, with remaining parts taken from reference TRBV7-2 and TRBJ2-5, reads GAGVSQSPSNKVTEKGKDVELRCDPISGHTALYWYRQSLGQGLEFLIYFQGNSAPDKSGLPSDRFSAERTGGSVSTLTIQRTQQEDSAVYLCASSPRGPYGAETQYFGPGTRLLVL.

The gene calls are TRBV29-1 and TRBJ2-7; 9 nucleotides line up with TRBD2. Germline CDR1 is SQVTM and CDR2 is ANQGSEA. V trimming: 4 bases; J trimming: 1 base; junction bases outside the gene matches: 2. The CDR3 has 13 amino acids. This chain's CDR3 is CSVGTSGSYEQYF. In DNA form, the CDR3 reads TGCAGCGTTGGTACTAGCGGGTCCTACGAGCAGTACTTC.

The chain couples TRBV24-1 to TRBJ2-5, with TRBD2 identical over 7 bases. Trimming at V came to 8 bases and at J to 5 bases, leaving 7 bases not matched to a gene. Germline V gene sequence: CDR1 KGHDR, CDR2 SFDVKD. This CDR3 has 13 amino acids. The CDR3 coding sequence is TGTGCCACCAAAGGGAGGGATTTGGAGACCCAGTACTTC. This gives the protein CATKGRDLETQYF.

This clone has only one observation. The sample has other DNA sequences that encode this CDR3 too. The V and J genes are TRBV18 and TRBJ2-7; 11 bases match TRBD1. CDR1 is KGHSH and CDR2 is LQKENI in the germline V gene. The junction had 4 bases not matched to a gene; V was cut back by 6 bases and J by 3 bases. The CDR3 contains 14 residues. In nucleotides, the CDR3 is TGTGCCAGCTCTCCCGGGACAGGGGGCTACGAGCAGTACTTC. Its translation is CASSPGTGGYEQYF. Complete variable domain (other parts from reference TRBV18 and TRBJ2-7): NAGVMQNPRHLVRRRGQEARLRCSPMKGHSHVYWYRQLPEEGLKFMVYLQKENIIDESGMPKERFSAEFPKEGPSILRIQQVVRGDSAAYFCASSPGTGGYEQYFGPGTRLTVT.

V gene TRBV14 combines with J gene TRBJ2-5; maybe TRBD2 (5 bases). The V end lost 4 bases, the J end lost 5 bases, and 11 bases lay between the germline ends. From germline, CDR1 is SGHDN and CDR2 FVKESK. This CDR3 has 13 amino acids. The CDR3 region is CASSPGRGETQYF. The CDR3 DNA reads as TGTGCCAGCAGCCCTGGACGAGGGGAGACCCAGTACTTC.

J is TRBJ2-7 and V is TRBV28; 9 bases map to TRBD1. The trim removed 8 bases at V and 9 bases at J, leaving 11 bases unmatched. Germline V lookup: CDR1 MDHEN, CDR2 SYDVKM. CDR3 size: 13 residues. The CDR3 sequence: CASETGGAKVQYF. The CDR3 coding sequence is TGTGCCAGCGAGACAGGGGGGGCCAAGGTGCAGTACTTC.

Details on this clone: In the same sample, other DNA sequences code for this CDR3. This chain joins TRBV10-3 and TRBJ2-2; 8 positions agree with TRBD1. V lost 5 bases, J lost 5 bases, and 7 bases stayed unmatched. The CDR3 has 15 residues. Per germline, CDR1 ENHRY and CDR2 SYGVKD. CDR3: CAISPGTGRTGELFF. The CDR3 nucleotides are TGTGCCATCAGTCCCGGGACAGGAAGGACCGGGGAGCTGTTTTTT.